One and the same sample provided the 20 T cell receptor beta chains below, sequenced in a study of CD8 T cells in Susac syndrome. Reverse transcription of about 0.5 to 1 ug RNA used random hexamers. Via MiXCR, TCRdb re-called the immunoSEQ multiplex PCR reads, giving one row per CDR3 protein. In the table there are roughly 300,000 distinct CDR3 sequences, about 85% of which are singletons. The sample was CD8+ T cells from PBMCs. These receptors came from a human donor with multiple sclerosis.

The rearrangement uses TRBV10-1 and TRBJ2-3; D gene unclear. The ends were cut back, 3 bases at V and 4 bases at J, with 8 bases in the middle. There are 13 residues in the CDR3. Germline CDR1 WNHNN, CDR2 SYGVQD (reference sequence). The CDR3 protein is CASSDPPPDTQYF. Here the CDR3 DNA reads TGCGCCAGCAGTGACCCACCTCCAGATACGCAGTATTTT.

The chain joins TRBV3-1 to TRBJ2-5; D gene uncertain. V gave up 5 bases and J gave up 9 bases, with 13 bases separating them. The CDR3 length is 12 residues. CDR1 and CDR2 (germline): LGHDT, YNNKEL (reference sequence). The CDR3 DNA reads TGTGCCAGCAGCATCCGGACCGCCCCCCAGTACTTC. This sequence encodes CASSIRTAPQYF.

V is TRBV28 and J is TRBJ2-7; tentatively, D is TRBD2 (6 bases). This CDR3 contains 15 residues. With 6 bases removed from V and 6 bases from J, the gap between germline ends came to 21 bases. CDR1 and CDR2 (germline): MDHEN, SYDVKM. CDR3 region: CASRLIRDSTVEQYF. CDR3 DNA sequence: TGTGCCAGCAGGCTTATCCGGGACTCCACGGTCGAGCAGTACTTC.

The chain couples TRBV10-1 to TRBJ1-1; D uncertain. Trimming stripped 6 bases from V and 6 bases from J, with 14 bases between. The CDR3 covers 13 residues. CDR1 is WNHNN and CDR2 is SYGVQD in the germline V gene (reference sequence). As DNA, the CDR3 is TGCGCCAGCAGAAGCGGGCGACGCGCTGAAGCTTTCTTT. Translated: CASRSGRRAEAFF.

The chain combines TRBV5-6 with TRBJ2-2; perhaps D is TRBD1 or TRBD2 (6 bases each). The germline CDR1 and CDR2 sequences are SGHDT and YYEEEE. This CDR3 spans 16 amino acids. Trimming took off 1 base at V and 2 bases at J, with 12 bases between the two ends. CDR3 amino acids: CASSLLTGLNTGELFF. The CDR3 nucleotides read TGTGCCAGCAGCTTGTTGACAGGACTAAACACCGGGGAGCTGTTTTTT.

The CDR3 reads CASSTDGQPLYNEQFF. CDR3 nucleotide sequence: TGCGCCAGCAGCACGGACGGACAACCCCTCTACAATGAGCAGTTCTTC. The chain couples TRBV5-1 to TRBJ2-1, with D possibly TRBD1 on 5 matching bases. V gave up 4 bases and J gave up 3 bases, with 17 bases separating them. CDR3 length: 16 residues. Per the germline V gene, CDR1 is SGHRS and CDR2 is YFSETQ.

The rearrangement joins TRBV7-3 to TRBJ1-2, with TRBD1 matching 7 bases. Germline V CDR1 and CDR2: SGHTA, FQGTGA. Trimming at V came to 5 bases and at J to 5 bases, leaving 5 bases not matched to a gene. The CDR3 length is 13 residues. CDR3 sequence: CASSPGQEYGYTF. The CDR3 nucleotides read TGTGCCAGCAGCCCAGGACAGGAATATGGCTACACCTTC.

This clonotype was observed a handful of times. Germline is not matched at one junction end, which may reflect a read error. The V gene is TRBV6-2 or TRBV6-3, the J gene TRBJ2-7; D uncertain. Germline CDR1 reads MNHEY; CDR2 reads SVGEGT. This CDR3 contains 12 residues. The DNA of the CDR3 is TGTGCCAGTAGTTACTGGGGCTACGAGCAGTACTTC. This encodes CASSYWGYEQYF.

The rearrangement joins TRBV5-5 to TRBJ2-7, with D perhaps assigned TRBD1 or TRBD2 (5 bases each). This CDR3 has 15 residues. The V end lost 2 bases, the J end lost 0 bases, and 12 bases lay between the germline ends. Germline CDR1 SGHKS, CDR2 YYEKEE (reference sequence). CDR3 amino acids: CASSFGAPFSYEQYF. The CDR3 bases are TGTGCCAGCAGCTTCGGGGCGCCCTTCTCCTACGAGCAGTACTTC. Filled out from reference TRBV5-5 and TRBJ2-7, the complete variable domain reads DAGVTQSPTHLIKTRGQQVTLRCSPISGHKSVSWYQQVLGQGPQFIFQYYEKEERGRGNFPDRFSARQFPNYSSELNVNALLLGDSALYLCASSFGAPFSYEQYFGPGTRLTVT.

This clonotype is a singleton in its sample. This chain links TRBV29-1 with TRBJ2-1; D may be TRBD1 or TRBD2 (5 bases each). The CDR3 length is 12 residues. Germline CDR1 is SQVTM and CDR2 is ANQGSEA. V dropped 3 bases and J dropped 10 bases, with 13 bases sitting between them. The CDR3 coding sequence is TGCAGCGTTGAGGGACGATTTAACGAGCAGTTCTTC. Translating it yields CSVEGRFNEQFF.

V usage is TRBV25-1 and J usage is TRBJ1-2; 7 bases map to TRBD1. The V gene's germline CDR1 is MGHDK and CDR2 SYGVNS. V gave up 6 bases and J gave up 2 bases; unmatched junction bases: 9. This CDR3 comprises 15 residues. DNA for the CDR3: TGTGCCAGCAGGGGGGGACAGTTGGGGAACTATGGCTACACCTTC. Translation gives CASRGGQLGNYGYTF.

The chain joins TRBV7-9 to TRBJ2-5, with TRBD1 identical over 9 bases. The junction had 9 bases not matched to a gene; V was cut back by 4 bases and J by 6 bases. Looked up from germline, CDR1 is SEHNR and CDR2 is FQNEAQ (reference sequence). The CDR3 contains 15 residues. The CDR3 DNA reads TGTGCCAGCAGCTCACCGGGACAGGGTGGGCAGACCCAGTACTTC. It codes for CASSSPGQGGQTQYF.

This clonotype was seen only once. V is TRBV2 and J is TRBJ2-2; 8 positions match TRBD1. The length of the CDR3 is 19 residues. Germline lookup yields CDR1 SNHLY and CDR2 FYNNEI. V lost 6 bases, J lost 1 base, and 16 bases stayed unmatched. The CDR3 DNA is TGTGCCAGCAGGAAAGACTCTGACAGGGGTGCCGGGAACACCGGGGAGCTGTTTTTT. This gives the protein CASRKDSDRGAGNTGELFF.

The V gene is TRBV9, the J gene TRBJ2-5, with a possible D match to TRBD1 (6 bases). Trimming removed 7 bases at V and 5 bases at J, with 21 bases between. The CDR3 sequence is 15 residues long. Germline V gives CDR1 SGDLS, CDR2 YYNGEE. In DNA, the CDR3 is TGTGCCAGCGCCCCGGGGACATCCCCGACGGAGACCCAGTACTTC. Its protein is CASAPGTSPTETQYF.

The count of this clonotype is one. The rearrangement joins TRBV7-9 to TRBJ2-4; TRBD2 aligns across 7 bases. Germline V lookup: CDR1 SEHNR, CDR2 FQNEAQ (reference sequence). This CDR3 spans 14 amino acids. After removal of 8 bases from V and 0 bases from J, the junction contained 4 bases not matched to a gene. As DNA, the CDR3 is TGTGCCAGCGAGGGAGGGCTAGCCAAAAACATTCAGTACTTC. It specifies CASEGGLAKNIQYF.

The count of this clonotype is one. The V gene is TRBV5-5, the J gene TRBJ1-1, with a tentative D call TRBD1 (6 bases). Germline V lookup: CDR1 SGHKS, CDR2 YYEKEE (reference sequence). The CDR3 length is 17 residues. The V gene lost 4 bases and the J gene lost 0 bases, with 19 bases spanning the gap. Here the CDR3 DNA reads TGTGCCAGCAGCCGAAGCACCGGGACATACATGAACACTGAAGCTTTCTTT. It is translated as CASSRSTGTYMNTEAFF.

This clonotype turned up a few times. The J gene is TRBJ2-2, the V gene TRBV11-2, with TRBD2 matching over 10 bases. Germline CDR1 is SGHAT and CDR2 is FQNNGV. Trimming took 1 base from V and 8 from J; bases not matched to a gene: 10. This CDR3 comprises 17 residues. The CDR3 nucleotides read TGTGCCAGCAGCTTAGGGCGATCGGGACTAGCGACTGGGGAGCTGTTTTTT. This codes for CASSLGRSGLATGELFF.

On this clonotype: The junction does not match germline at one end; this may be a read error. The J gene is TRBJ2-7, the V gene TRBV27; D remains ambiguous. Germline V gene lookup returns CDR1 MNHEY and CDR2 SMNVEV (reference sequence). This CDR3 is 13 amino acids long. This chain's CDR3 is CASSLSPSSEQYF. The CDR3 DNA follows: TGTGCCAGCAGTTTATCCCCCTCCTCCGAGCAGTACTTC.

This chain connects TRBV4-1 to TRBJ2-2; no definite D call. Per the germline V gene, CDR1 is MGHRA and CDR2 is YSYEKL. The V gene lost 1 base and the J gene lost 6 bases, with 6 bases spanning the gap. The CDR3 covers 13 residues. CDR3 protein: CASSQALPGELFF. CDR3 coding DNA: TGCGCCAGCAGCCAAGCCCTTCCCGGGGAGCTGTTTTTT.

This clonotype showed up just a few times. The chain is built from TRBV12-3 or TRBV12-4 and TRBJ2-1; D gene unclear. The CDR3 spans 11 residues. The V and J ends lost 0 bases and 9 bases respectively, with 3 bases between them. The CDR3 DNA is TGTGCCAGCAGTTTAGCCAGTGAGCAGTTCTTC. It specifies CASSLASEQFF.